The entry below describes one T cell receptor (beta chain). Its antigen is not yet known. Per-nucleotide qualities are absent, and no much larger clonotype sits a single base away. The sample belongs to a study of blood T cell repertoires in COVID-19 (dated by TCRdb to about 2020). With regard to the full study: Collaborator samples came from the United States, Italy and Spain and covered acute and convalescent phases of COVID-19. Where available, HLA class I and class II types were obtained from metadata supplied by the sample provider rather than from assay-based typing. The repertoires were released in a freely available public database meant as a resource for research on the immune response to SARS-CoV-2. Deeply sampled blood TCRbeta repertoires from subjects exposed to, actively infected with, or recovered from COVID-19 were included in the dataset. The prospective study material was composed of cDNA or gDNA derived from T cells, B-cell-depleted T cells, or PBMCs. Nearly every sample came with metadata listing a de-identified subject ID, COVID-19 status, age in years and sex. Samples came from the ongoing ImmuneRACE study (first 160 participants) plus 1,254 subjects from 6 global collaborators.

CDR1 and CDR2, per the germline V gene, are SGHNT and YENEEA. The CDR3 holds 17 amino acids from the cysteine to the phenylalanine. Only the CDR3 region is kept as DNA, spanning 51 bases read in frame from base 1. At the junction V is shortened by 1 base and J by 7 bases; bases outside the gene matches: 14. Study-wide findings and limitations: Clinical and demographic metadata were provided uncurated, with the amount varying by source and participant.

TCRbeta CDR3 regions were amplified from genomic DNA using the immunoSEQ Assay, a bias-controlled multiplex PCR. Under the source paper's analysis protocol: Nucleated cell counts per sample were estimated from amplification of reference gene primers within the assay. To quantify the absolute abundance of each unique TCRbeta CDR3 rearrangement, sequence reads were collapsed and filtered. Productive Simpson clonality was computed per sample as the square root of Simpson's diversity index over productive rearrangements. Here the immuneACCESS table is served through TCRdb, limited to in-frame sequences with V and J called. Missing clones are a known gap in these copies; in checked studies unresolved V genes cover under half, and the rest lacks a known reason. Clone size and V and J calls were adopted from that table, with D and trimming inferred from the DNA. Here the sample has 80,000 to 90,000 clones; roughly 86% occur a single time. Jointly, the top ten make up more than 1% of the sample.

Each collaborating institution followed its own protocols to collect whole blood in K2EDTA tubes. For TCRbeta analysis, collaborators shipped samples as frozen whole blood, isolated PBMCs, or DNA extracted from either of those sample types. Sample: peripheral blood. The sequence links TRBV11-3 to TRBJ2-7; 9 bases in between match TRBD1. The TCR originated in a woman of 80 years or more with acute or convalescent COVID-19. The CDR3 is CASSLGVADRGREEQYF. The nucleotide sequence is given as TGTGCCAGCAGCTTAGGGGTTGCGGACAGGGGAAGAGAAGAGCAGTACTTC.